The next 6 T cell receptor beta chains were all read from a single sample in a study of blood T cell repertoires in COVID-19. Sequenced by immunoSEQ multiplex PCR; TCRdb stores in-frame clones only, minus some. The sample contains approximately 240,000 clones, about 83% of which appear only once. The sequencing sample was made of peripheral blood. All receptors come from a man aged 45-60 years with acute or convalescent COVID-19.

The chain joins TRBV5-1 to TRBJ2-5; 7 positions match TRBD1. V trimming: 4 bases; J trimming: 2 bases; junction bases outside the gene matches: 5. The CDR3 is 14 residues long. The germline V gene encodes CDR1 SGHRS and CDR2 YFSETQ. The CDR3 DNA sequence: TGCGCCAGCAGCGGGGGACAGCTTCAAGAGACCCAGTACTTC. It encodes CASSGGQLQETQYF.

The chain joins TRBV30 to TRBJ2-7; 7 positions match TRBD1. The V gene's germline CDR1 is GTSNPN and CDR2 SVGIG (reference sequence). CDR3 size: 15 residues. The trim removed 4 bases at V and 0 bases at J, leaving 9 bases unmatched. The CDR3, as DNA: TGTGCCTGGACTGAAGCCGGGACAGCCTCCTACGAGCAGTACTTC. Translating gives CAWTEAGTASYEQYF.

This clone was recorded once. The J gene is TRBJ2-3, the V gene TRBV5-1; 8 nucleotides agree with TRBD1. The CDR3 has 14 residues. V dropped 2 bases and J dropped 6; count of bases not matched to a gene: 5. The V gene's germline CDR1 is SGHRS and CDR2 YFSETQ. The CDR3 DNA follows: TGCGCCAGCAGCTTCGACAGGGGCGCGGATACGCAGTATTTT. It yields the protein CASSFDRGADTQYF.

Comments on this clone: One end of the junction fails to match germline, which may point to a read error. The V and J genes are TRBV5-1 and TRBJ1-2, with D perhaps TRBD1 (6 bases). CDR3 length equals 16 residues. From germline, CDR1 is SGHRS and CDR2 YFSETQ. This CDR3 reads CASTANGQTETYRYTF. The CDR3 DNA follows: TGCGCCAGCACCGCTAACGGACAGACTGAAACCTATCGCTACACCTTC.

This chain links TRBV27 with TRBJ2-5; TRBD2 agrees at 7 bases. The CDR3 totals 15 residues. CDR1 and CDR2 from the germline V gene are MNHEY and SMNVEV (reference sequence). Trimming cost V 6 bases and J 5 bases; bases outside gene matches: 12. The CDR3 reads CASRGGTYLKETQYF. The DNA of the CDR3 is TGTGCCAGCAGGGGGGGGACCTATCTTAAGGAGACCCAGTACTTC.

CDR3 loop: CSVLRDSYEQYF. The CDR3 coding sequence is TGCAGCGTCCTCAGGGACTCCTACGAGCAGTACTTC. The chain links TRBV29-1 to TRBJ2-7; D possibly corresponds to TRBD1 (5 bases). Looked up from germline, CDR1 is SQVTM and CDR2 is ANQGSEA. The V and J ends lost 6 bases and 0 bases respectively, with 9 bases between them. The CDR3 contains 12 residues.